One and the same sample provided the 14 T cell receptor beta chains below, sequenced in a study of blood T cell repertoires in COVID-19. The data were produced by immunoSEQ multiplex PCR, yet TCRdb's version contains in-frame clones alone and is incomplete. The sample has almost 80,000 clones, roughly 85% seen once. Source material: peripheral blood. These receptors all stem from a woman in her 70s with acute or convalescent COVID-19.

This chain uses TRBV19 with TRBJ1-4, with D possibly matching TRBD1 (6 bases). CDR1 is LNHDA and CDR2 is SQIVND in the germline V gene (reference sequence). V was clipped by 3 bases and J by 8 bases, with 16 bases between them. The CDR3 spans 15 residues. The CDR3 DNA reads as TGTGCCAGTAGTATGGCGCTAGGGGGTGGCGAAAAACTGTTTTTT. This translates into CASSMALGGGEKLFF.

V and J are TRBV6-1 and TRBJ2-5; weak D call: TRBD2 (6 bases). Germline V gene data show CDR1 as MNHNS and CDR2 as SASEGT. CDR3 size: 16 residues. V was clipped by 3 bases and J by 5 bases, with 19 bases between them. The CDR3 loop is CASSERGTQLWETQYF. The CDR3 DNA follows: TGTGCCAGCAGTGAGCGGGGCACTCAGTTGTGGGAGACCCAGTACTTC.

In DNA form, the CDR3 reads TGTGCCACCAGCAGAGATCGCAGGGTCACTGAAGCTTTCTTT. Translation: CATSRDRRVTEAFF. The rearrangement links TRBV15 to TRBJ1-1; maybe TRBD1 (5 bases). The CDR3 spans 14 residues. Germline-derived CDR1 and CDR2 are LNHNV and YYDKDF (reference sequence). Trimming took off 0 bases at V and 4 bases at J, with 9 bases between the two ends.

This chain uses TRBV7-3 with TRBJ2-1; the D gene is possibly TRBD2 (5 bases). The germline V gene has CDR1 SGHTA and CDR2 FQGTGA. The CDR3 spans 12 residues. V shed 2 bases and J shed 9 bases, with 8 bases lying between them. The CDR3 DNA is TGTGCCAGCAGCTTAGAGGGCGGTGAGCAGTTCTTC. The encoded protein is CASSLEGGEQFF.

The chain uses TRBV19 and TRBJ2-3; TRBD2 matches at 14 bases. The CDR3 is 17 residues long. With 5 bases clipped from V and 2 bases from J, the junction kept 6 bases outside the gene matches. Germline V gene sequence: CDR1 LNHDA, CDR2 SQIVND (reference sequence). For the CDR3, the DNA is TGTGCCAGTAGTGTAGGACTAGCGGGAGGCATCACAGATACGCAGTATTTT. Residues: CASSVGLAGGITDTQYF.

In DNA form, the CDR3 reads TGTGCCTTCTACGGAGTCAACGTCCTGACTTTC. It yields the protein CAFYGVNVLTF. The V gene is TRBV30, the J gene TRBJ2-6, with no clear D. The length of the CDR3 is 11 residues. The V end lost 7 bases, the J end lost 9 bases, and 10 bases lay between the germline ends. Germline V gene data show CDR1 as GTSNPN and CDR2 as SVGIG (reference sequence).

The chain combines TRBV6-5 with TRBJ1-3; 7 bases align to TRBD1. The CDR3 spans 14 residues. The junction had 2 bases not matched to a gene; V was cut back by 6 bases and J by 0 bases. Germline-derived CDR1 and CDR2 are MNHEY and SVGAGI. The CDR3 coding sequence is TGTGCCAGCAGCACAGGGGCCTCTGGAAACACCATATATTTT. Protein product: CASSTGASGNTIYF.

The sample holds one count of this clone. The V gene is TRBV5-6, the J gene TRBJ2-1; 14 nucleotides align to TRBD2. Germline lookup yields CDR1 SGHDT and CDR2 YYEEEE. This CDR3 is 16 amino acids long. Trimming at V came to 0 bases and at J to 4 bases, leaving 0 bases not matched to a gene. CDR3 protein: CASSLGLAGGYNEQFF. The CDR3 DNA follows: TGTGCCAGCAGCTTGGGACTAGCGGGGGGGTACAATGAGCAGTTCTTC.

Worth noting for this clone: In the same sample, other DNA sequences code for this CDR3. This chain connects TRBV3-1 (or the pseudogene TRBV3-2) to TRBJ2-1, with a weak D call TRBD1 (6 bases). Per the germline V gene, CDR1 is LGHDT and CDR2 is YNNKEL (reference sequence). Trimming cost V 0 bases and J 4 bases, with 7 bases left between them. CDR3 length: 14 amino acids. In DNA form, the CDR3 reads TGTGCCAGCAGCCAAGAAGGGGGTTACAATGAGCAGTTCTTC. It specifies CASSQEGGYNEQFF.

The rearrangement joins TRBV28 to TRBJ1-1; 7 bases match TRBD1. Germline V CDR1 and CDR2: MDHEN, SYDVKM. The CDR3 loop spans 12 amino acids. Germline trimming cut 3 bases from V and 11 bases from J; bases unmatched to any gene: 6. Here the CDR3 DNA reads TGTGCCAGCAGTTTGTGGGACAGTGGGGCTTTCTTT. Residues: CASSLWDSGAFF.

This sequence joins TRBV7-3 and TRBJ2-2, with 8 bases fitting TRBD1. The CDR3 is 14 amino acids. The germline V gene encodes CDR1 SGHTA and CDR2 FQGTGA. J lost 7 bases, V lost 3 bases, and 4 bases had no gene match. Here the CDR3 reads CASSLNRGNGELFF. In DNA form, the CDR3 reads TGTGCCAGCAGCTTGAACAGGGGGAACGGGGAGCTGTTTTTT.

This clone has just a few counts. This sequence joins TRBV10-2 and TRBJ2-1, with D possibly matching TRBD2 (6 bases). Germline-derived CDR1 and CDR2 are WSHSY and SAAADI. Trimming pared 3 bases from V and 6 bases from J, leaving 27 bases between. The CDR3 loop spans 19 amino acids. This chain's CDR3 is CASSDWWASDRLVSNEQFF. Written as DNA, the CDR3 is TGCGCCAGCAGTGACTGGTGGGCTAGCGACCGACTTGTTAGCAATGAGCAGTTCTTC.

The chain carries TRBV12-3 or TRBV12-4 and TRBJ1-1, with TRBD1 as a possible D gene (5 bases). The CDR3 loop spans 12 amino acids. The ends were cut back, 5 bases at V and 6 bases at J, with 10 bases in the middle. The CDR3 loop is CASSPRVPEAFF. The CDR3 DNA follows: TGTGCCAGCAGTCCCAGGGTTCCTGAAGCTTTCTTT.

The CDR3 DNA reads as TGTGCCAGCAGGAGGGACAGGGGGCCACTGCAGCCCCAGCATTTT. It specifies CASRRDRGPLQPQHF. The V gene is TRBV2, the J gene TRBJ1-5; TRBD1 aligns across 12 bases. The CDR3 length is 15 residues. The V and J ends lost 6 bases and 7 bases, in that order; junction bases with no gene match: 7. The germline CDR1 and CDR2 sequences are SNHLY and FYNNEI. Full variable domain (rest looked up from reference TRBV2 and TRBJ1-5): EPEVTQTPSHQVTQMGQEVILRCVPISNHLYFYWYRQILGQKVEFLVSFYNNEISEKSEIFDDQFSVERPDGSNFTLKIRSTKLEDSAMYFCASRRDRGPLQPQHFGDGTRLSIL.